This T cell receptor (beta chain) was documented in a study of T cells in Graves' hyperthyroidism and ophthalmopathy. What was amplified from RNA transcripts were TCR beta CDR3 regions. The HTBI primer set served for first-round RT-PCR of the TCR CDR3. MiXCR, applied by TCRdb to the multiplex PCR reads, yields one record per CDR3 protein. The table shows roughly 110,000 distinct CDR3 sequences, with about 17% occurring only once. Aged 18 to 65, the patients had hyperthyroidism that was newly diagnosed and had lasted under 2 months. From more than 8 ml of fresh peripheral blood, PBMCs were isolated. This clonotype has ten or more counts. Trimming pared 4 bases from V and 7 bases from J, leaving 17 bases between. Germline CDR1 MNHEY, CDR2 SVGEGT. This CDR3 region has 14 residues.

The sample consisted of blood. This chain connects TRBV6-2 or TRBV6-3 to TRBJ2-7, with a tentative D call TRBD2 (6 bases). The clonotype comes from a woman between 50 and 59 years old with Graves' hyperthyroidism. CDR3 region: CASSSGSATTEQYF. The CDR3 DNA sequence: TGTGCCAGCAGTTCCGGGAGCGCAACAACGGAGCAGTACTTC.